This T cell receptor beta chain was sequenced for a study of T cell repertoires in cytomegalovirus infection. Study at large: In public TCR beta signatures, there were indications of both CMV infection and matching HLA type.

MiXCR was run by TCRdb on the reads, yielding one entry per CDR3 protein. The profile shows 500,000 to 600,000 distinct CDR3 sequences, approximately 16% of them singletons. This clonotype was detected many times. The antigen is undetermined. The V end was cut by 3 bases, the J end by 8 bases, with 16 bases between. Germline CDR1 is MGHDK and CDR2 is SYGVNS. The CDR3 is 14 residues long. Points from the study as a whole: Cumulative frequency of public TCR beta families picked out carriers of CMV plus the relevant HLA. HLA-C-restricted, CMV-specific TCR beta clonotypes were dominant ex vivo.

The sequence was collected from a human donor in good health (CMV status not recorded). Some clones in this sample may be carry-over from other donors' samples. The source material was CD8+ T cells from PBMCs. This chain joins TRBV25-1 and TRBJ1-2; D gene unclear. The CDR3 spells CASSESASKRGYTF. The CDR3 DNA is TGTGCCAGCAGTGAGTCAGCATCTAAGAGAGGCTACACCTTC.